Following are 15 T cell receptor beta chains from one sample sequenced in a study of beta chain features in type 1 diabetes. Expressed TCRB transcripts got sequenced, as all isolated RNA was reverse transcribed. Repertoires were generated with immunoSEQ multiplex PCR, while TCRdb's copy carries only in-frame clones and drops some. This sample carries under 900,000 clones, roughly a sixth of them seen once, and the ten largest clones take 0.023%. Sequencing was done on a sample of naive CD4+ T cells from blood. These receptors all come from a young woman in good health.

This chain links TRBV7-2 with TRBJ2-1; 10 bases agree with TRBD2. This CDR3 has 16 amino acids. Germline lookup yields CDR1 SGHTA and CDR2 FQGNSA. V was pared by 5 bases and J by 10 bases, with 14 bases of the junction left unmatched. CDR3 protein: CASSPNWGLAGDEQFF. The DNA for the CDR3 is TGTGCCAGCAGCCCAAACTGGGGGCTAGCGGGAGACGAGCAGTTCTTC. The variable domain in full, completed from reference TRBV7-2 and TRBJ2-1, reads GAGVSQSPSNKVTEKGKDVELRCDPISGHTALYWYRQSLGQGLEFLIYFQGNSAPDKSGLPSDRFSAERTGGSVSTLTIQRTQQEDSAVYLCASSPNWGLAGDEQFFGPGTRLTVL.

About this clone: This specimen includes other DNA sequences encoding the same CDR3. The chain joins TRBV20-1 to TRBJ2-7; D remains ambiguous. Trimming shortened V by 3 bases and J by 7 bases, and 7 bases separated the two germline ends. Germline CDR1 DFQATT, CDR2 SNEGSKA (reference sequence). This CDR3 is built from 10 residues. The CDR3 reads CSASQREQYF. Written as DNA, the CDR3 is TGCAGTGCTAGCCAACGGGAGCAGTACTTC.

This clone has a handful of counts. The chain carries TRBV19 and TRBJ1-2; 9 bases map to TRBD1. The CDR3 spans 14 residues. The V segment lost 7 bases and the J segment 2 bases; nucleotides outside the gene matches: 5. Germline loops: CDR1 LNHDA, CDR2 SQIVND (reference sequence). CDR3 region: CASKDRGSNYGYTF. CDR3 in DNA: TGTGCCAGTAAAGACAGGGGGTCCAACTATGGCTACACCTTC.

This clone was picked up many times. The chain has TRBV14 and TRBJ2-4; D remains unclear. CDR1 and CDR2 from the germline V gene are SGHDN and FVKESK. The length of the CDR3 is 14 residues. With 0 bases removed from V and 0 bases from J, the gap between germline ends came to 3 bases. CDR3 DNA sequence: TGTGCCAGCAGCCAAGATCTAGCCAAAAACATTCAGTACTTC. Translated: CASSQDLAKNIQYF.

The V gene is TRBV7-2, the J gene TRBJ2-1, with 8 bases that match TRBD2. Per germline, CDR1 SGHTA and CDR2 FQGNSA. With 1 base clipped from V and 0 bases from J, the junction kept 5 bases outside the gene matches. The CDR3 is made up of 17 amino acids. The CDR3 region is CASSLGGRGASYNEQFF. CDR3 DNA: TGTGCCAGCAGCTTAGGTGGGCGGGGGGCCTCCTACAATGAGCAGTTCTTC.

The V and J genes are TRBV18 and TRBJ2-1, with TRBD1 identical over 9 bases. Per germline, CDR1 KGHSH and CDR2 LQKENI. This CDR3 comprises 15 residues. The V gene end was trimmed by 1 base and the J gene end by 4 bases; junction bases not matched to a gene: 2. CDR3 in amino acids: CASSPQGQGYNEQFF. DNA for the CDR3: TGTGCCAGCTCACCACAGGGACAGGGTTACAATGAGCAGTTCTTC.

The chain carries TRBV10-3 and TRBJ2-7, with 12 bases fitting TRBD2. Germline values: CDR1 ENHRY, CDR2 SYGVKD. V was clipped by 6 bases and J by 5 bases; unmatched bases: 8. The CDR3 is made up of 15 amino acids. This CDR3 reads CAIRTRLAGAHEQYF. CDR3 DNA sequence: TGTGCCATCAGGACCAGACTAGCGGGAGCCCACGAGCAGTACTTC.

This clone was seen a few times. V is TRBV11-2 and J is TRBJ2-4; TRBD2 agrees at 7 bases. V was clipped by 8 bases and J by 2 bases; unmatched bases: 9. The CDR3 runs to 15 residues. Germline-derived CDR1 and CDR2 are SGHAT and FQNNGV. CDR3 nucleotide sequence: TGTGCCAGCGCCCGGTTCAGCGGGACCAAAAACATTCAGTACTTC. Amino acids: CASARFSGTKNIQYF.

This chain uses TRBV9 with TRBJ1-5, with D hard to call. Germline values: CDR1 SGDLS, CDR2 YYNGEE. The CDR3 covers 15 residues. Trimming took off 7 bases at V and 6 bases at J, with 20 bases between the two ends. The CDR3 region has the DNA TGTGCCAGCGAAGGAGAGGGTGGGAGGTGTCAGCCCCAGCATTTT. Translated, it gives CASEGEGGRCQPQHF.

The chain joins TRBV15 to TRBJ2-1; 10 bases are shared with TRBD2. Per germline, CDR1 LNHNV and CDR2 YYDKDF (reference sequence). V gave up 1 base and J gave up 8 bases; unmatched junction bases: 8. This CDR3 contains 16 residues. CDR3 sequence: CATSRGLAGGLDEQFF. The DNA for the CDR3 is TGTGCCACCAGCAGAGGGTTAGCGGGAGGTTTGGATGAGCAGTTCTTC.

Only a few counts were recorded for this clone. The CDR3 sequence: CSVGPHTGGTDTQYF. The DNA of the CDR3 is TGCAGCGTTGGTCCTCACACAGGGGGCACAGATACGCAGTATTTT. This chain uses TRBV29-1 with TRBJ2-3; 7 nucleotides line up with TRBD1. The CDR3 is made up of 15 amino acids. V lost 4 bases, J lost 1 base, and 8 bases stayed unmatched. CDR1 SQVTM and CDR2 ANQGSEA come from the germline V gene.

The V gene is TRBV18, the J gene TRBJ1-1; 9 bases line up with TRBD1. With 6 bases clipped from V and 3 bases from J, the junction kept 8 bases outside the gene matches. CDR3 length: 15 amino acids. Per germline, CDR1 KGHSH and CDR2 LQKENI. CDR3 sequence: CASSDRQGEHTEAFF. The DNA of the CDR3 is TGTGCCAGCTCGGATAGACAGGGGGAACACACTGAAGCTTTCTTT.

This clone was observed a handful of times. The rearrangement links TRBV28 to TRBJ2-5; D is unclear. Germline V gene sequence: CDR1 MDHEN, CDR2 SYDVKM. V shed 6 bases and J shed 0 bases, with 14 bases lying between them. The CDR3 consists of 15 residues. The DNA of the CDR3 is TGTGCCAGCAGCCCCGGCGATCCGTACCAAGAGACCCAGTACTTC. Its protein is CASSPGDPYQETQYF.

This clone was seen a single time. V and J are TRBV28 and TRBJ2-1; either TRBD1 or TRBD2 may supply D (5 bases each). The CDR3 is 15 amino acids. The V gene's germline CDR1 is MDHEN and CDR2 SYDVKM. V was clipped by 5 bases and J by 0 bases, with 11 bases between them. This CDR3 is CASSQGGGSYNEQFF. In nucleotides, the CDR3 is TGTGCCAGCAGTCAGGGTGGGGGCTCCTACAATGAGCAGTTCTTC.

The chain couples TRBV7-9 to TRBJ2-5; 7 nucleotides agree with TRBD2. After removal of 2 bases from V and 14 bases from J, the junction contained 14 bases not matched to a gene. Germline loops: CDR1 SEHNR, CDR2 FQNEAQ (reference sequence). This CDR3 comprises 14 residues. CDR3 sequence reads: CASSLPGLAEVLYF. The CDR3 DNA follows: TGTGCCAGCAGCTTACCTGGCCTAGCGGAGGTCCTTTACTTC.